This T cell receptor beta chain stems from a study of T cells in localized non-small cell lung cancer. Sequencing was performed with immunoSEQ multiplex PCR; in TCRdb, only in-frame clones are kept and a portion is missing. The sample gives more than 20,000 clones, approximately 87% of which show up once; roughly 6% is in the top ten. This CDR3 spans 12 amino acids. Unmatched junction bases numbered 2, after V lost 4 bases and J lost 10 bases. The germline CDR1 and CDR2 sequences are ENHRY and SYGVKD. The sequence was collected from a man between 40 and 70 years old with stage II lung adenocarcinoma. The starting material was PBMCs, obtained before any cancer treatment. The chain links TRBV10-3 to TRBJ2-1, with TRBD2 matching 9 bases. In nucleotides, the CDR3 is TGTGCCATCAGTGTAGCGGGAGACGAGCAGTTCTTC. Translating it yields CAISVAGDEQFF.